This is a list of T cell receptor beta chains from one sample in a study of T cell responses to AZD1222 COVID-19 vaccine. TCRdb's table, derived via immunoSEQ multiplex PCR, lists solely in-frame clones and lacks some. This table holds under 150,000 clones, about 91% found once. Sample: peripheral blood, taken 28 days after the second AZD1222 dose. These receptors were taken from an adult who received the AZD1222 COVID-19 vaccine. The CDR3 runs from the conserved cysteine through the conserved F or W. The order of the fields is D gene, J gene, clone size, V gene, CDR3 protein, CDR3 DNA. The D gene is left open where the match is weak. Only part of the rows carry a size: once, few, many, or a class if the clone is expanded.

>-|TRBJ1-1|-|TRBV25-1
CASSGGGSHTEAFF
TGTGCCAGCAGTGGTGGGGGTTCGCACACTGAAGCTTTCTTT
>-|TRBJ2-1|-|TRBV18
CASSWDGMGNEQFF
TGTGCCAGCTCCTGGGACGGAATGGGAAATGAGCAGTTCTTC
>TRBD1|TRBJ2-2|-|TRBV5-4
CASKGTGVEELFF
TGTGCCAGCAAGGGGACAGGGGTCGAGGAGCTGTTTTTT
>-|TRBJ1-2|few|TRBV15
CATSSELGLNYGYTF
TGTGCCACCAGCAGCGAACTCGGGCTTAACTATGGCTACACCTTC
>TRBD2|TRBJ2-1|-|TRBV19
CASSASSGGYNEQFF
TGTGCCAGTAGTGCATCTAGCGGGGGATACAATGAGCAGTTCTTC
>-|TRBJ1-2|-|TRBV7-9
CASSRMGGYTF
TGTGCCAGCAGCCGGATGGGCGGCTACACCTTC
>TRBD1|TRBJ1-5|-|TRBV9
CASSGSGQGNQPQHF
TGTGCCAGCAGCGGATCGGGACAGGGTAATCAGCCCCAGCATTTT
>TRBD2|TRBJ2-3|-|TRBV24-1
CATSDGGTISTDTQYF
TGTGCCACCAGTGACGGTGGGACTATTTCCACAGATACGCAGTATTTT
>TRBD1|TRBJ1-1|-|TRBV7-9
CASSSIDRVTEAFF
TGTGCCAGCAGCTCTATTGACAGGGTCACTGAAGCTTTCTTT
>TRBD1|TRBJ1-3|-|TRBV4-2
CASSQEITGQGFYSGNTIYF
TGTGCCAGCAGCCAAGAAATAACGGGACAGGGGTTCTACTCTGGAAACACCATATATTTT
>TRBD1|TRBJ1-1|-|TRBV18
CASSPIGVFRPGQGPKGAFF
TGTGCCAGCTCACCAATCGGGGTGTTTCGTCCCGGACAGGGACCGAAGGGGGCTTTCTTT
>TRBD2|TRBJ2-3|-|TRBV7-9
CASSPTSVDTQYF
TGTGCCAGCAGCCCAACTAGCGTTGATACGCAGTATTTT
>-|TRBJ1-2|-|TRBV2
CASRNSDISGYTF
TGTGCCAGCAGAAATTCTGATATTTCGGGCTACACCTTC
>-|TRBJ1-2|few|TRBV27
CASSFDRRGYTF
TGTGCCAGCAGTTTCGACAGACGGGGCTACACCTTC
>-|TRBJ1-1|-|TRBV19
CASSPDGTEAFF
TGTGCCAGTAGTCCCGACGGCACTGAAGCTTTCTTT
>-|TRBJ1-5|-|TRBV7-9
CASSLVFRGESNQPQHF
TGTGCCAGCAGCTTAGTTTTCCGAGGGGAAAGCAATCAGCCCCAGCATTTT
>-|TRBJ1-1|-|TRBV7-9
CASSFGATEAFF
TGTGCCAGCAGCTTTGGGGCCACTGAAGCTTTCTTT
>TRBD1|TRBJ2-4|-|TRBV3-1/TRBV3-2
CASSQGQGVAKNIQYF
TGTGCCAGCAGCCAAGGACAGGGAGTAGCCAAAAACATTCAGTACTTC
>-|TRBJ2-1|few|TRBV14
CASKGTGPYNEQFF
TGTGCCAGCAAGGGGACCGGCCCCTACAATGAGCAGTTCTTC
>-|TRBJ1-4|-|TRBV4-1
CASSLGRNEKLFF
TGCGCCAGCAGCCTAGGACGTAATGAAAAACTGTTTTTT
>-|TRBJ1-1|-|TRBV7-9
CASSPTGNTEAFF
TGTGCCAGCAGCCCTACAGGGAACACTGAAGCTTTCTTT
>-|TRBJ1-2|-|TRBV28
CASSLVNYGYTF
TGTGCCAGCAGTTTGGTGAACTATGGCTACACCTTC
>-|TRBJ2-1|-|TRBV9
CASSTSSSYNEQFF
TGTGCCAGCAGCACAAGCTCCTCCTACAATGAGCAGTTCTTC
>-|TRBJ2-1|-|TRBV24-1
CATSDRPNSYNEQFF
TGTGCCACCAGTGATAGACCGAACTCCTACAATGAGCAGTTCTTC
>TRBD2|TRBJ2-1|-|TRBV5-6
CASSYGLAGASYNEQFF
TGTGCCAGCAGCTATGGACTAGCGGGGGCTTCCTACAATGAGCAGTTCTTC
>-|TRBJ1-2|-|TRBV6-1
CASSEGETIYGYTF
TGTGCCAGCAGTGAGGGAGAGACGATTTATGGCTACACCTTC
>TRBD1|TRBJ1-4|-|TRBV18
CASSPPGGDRESNEKLFF
TGTGCCAGCTCACCCCCTGGGGGGGACAGGGAATCTAATGAAAAACTGTTTTTT
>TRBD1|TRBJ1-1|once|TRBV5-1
CASSDRSNTEAFF
TGCGCCAGTTCGGACAGGTCGAACACTGAAGCTTTCTTT
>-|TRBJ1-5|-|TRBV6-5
CASSLEKGQPQHF
TGTGCCAGCAGTCTCGAGAAGGGGCAGCCCCAGCATTTT
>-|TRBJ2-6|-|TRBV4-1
CASSQDMGSGANVLTF
TGCGCCAGCAGCCAAGACATGGGGTCTGGGGCCAACGTCCTGACTTTC
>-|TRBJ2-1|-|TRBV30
CAWSVQSGVEQFF
TGTGCCTGGAGTGTACAGTCAGGGGTCGAGCAGTTCTTC
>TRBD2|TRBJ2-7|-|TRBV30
CAWSAPPGAGVYEQYF
TGTGCCTGGAGTGCCCCCCCCGGGGCGGGAGTGTACGAGCAGTACTTC
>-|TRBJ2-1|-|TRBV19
CASSSRSLPYNEQFF
TGTGCCAGTAGTAGTAGAAGTCTTCCCTACAATGAGCAGTTCTTC
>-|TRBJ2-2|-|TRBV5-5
CASSLGPNTGELFF
TGTGCCAGCAGCTTGGGACCGAACACCGGGGAGCTGTTTTTT
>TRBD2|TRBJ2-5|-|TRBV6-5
CASSPTGAGEETQYF
TGTGCCAGCAGTCCGACTGGGGCGGGAGAAGAGACCCAGTACTTC
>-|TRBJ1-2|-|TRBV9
CASSATHGGGGYTF
TGTGCCAGCAGCGCCACGCACGGGGGAGGAGGCTACACCTTC
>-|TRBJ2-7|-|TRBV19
CASSEVGAGEQYF
TGTGCCAGTAGTGAGGTGGGAGCTGGGGAGCAGTACTTC
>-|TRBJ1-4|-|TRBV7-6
CASSLGHEKLFF
TGTGCCAGCAGCTTGGGCCATGAAAAACTGTTTTTT
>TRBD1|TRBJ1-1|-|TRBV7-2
CASTPYRGTEAFF
TGTGCCAGCACGCCCTACAGGGGCACTGAAGCTTTCTTT